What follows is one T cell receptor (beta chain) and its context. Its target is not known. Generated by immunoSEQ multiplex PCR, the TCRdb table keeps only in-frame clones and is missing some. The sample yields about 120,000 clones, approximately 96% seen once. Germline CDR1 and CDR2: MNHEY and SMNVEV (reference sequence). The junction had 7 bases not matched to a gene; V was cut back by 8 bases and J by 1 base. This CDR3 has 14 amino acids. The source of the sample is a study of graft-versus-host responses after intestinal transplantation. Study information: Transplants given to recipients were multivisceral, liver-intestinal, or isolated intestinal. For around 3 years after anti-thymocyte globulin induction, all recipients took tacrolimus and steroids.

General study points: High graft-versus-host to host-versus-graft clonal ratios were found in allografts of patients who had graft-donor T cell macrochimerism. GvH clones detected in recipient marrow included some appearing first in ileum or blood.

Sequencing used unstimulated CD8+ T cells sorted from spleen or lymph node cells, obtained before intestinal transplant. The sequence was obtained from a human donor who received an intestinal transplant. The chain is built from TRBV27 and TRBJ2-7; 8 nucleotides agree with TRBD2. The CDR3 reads CASRLTSGSYEQYF. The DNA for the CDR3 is TGTGCCAGCCGACTAACTAGCGGTTCCTACGAGCAGTACTTC.